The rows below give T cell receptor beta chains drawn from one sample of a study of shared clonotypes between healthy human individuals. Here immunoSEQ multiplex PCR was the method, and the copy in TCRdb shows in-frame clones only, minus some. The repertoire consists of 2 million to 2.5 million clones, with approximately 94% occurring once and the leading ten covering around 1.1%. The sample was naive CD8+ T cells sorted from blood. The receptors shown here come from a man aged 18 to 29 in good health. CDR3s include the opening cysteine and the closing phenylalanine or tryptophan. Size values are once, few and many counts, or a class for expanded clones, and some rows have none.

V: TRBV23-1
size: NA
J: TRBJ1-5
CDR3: CASSRDRGRRPQHF

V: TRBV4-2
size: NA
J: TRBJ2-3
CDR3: CASSQTGLDTTDTQYF

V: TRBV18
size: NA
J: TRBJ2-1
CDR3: CASSRLDRGGSNEQFF

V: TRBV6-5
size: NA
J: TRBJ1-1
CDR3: CASSYSEGRGLAFF

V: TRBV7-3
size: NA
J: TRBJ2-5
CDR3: CASSSDSQETQYF

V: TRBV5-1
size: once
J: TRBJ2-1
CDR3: CASSLVGQGPSGRTPSYNEQFF

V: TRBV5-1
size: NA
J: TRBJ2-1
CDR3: CASSLLAGSYNEQFF

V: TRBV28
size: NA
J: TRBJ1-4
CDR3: CASTQTGEGEKLFF

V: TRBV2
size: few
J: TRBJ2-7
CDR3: CASSENSSYEQYF

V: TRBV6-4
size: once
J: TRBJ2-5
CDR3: CASRHPPGAQETQYF

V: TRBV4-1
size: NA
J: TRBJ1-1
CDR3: CASSPPRQGLDTEAFF

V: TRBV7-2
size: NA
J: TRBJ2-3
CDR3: CASSLGGGRPYPTDTQYF

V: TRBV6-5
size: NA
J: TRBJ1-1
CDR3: CASSSTLYTEAFF

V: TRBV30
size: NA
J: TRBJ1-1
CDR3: CAWILFGSEAFF

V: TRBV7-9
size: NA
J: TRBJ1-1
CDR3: CASSLAGVNTEAFF

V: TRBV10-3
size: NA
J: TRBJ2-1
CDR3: CAISESKRELYNEQFF

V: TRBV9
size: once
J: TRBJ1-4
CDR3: CASSVGGHETNEKLFF

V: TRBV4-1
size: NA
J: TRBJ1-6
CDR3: CASSQGTGAYNSPLHF

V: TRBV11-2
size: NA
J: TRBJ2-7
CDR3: CASSTESGTGVGYEQYF

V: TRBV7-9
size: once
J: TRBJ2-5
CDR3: CASRTTGEAETQYF

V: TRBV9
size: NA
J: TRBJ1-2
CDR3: CASSVGQGYGYTF

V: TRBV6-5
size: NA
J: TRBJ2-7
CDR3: CASSYQGTYEQYF

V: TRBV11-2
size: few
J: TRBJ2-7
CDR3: CASSLASGYEQYF

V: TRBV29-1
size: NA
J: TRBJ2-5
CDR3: CSVQGEQETQYF

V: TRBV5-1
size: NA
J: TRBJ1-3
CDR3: CASSSENPNGNTIYF

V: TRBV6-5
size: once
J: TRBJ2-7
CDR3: CASSYDRPSEQYF

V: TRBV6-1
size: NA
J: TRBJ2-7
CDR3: CASTGQGESYEQYF

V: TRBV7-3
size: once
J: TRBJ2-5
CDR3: CASSSGSEETQYF

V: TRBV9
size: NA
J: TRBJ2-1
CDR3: CASSVARGSEQFF

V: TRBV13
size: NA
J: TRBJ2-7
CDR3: CASSSGSSYEQYF

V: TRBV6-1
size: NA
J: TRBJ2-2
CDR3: CASSEVQGLTGELFF

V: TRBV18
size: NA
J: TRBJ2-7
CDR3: CASSPGTEDYEQYF

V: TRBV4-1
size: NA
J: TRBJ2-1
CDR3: CASSQGWLAGGNEQFF

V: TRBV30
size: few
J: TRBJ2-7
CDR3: CAWSVSYEQYF

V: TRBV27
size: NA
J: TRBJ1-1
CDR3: CASSFIPVTEAFF

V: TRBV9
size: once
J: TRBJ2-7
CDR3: CASSVQESSYEQYF

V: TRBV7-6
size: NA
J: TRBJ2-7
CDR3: CASSTASGNYEQYF

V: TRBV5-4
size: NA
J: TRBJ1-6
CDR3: CASSLAGVNSPLHF

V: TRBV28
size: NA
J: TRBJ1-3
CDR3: CASQGQILVSGNTIYF

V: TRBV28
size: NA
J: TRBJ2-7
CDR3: CASRLSPGYNGEQYF

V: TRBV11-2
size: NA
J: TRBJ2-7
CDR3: CASSLDPSGTYEQYF

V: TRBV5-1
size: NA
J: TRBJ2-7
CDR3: CASSLDGSSSYEQYF

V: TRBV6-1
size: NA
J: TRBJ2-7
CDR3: CASSETGVYEQYF

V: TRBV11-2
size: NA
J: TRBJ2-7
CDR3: CASSFAGLAGGLSSYEQYF

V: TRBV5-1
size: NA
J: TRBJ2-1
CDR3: CASSLDSFSYNEQFF

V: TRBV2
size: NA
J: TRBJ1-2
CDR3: CASSDMESTLYYGYTF

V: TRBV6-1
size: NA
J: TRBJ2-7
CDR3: CASSDLGYLREGYEQYF

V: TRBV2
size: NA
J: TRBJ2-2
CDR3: CASSEELAGGRDGELFF

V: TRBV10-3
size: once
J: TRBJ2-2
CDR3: CASGTPGGTGELFF

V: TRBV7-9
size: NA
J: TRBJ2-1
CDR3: CASSLTVSDNEQFF

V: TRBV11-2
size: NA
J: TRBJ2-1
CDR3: CASSSLAFDNEQFF

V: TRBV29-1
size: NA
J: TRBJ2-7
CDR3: CSVEANGYTYEQYF

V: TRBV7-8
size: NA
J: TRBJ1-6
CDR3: CASSLGGRVSYNSPLHF

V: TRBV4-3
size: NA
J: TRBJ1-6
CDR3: CASSPSGTGVEGEDNSPLHF

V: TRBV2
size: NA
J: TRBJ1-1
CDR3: CAAVGGLNTEAFF